A single sample is the source of the 21 T cell receptor beta chains below, sequenced in a study of T cell responses to AZD1222 COVID-19 vaccine. Measured with immunoSEQ multiplex PCR; TCRdb has only the in-frame clones, and not every one. The data hold over 95,000 clones, with approximately 91% observed a single time. The sequences come from peripheral blood, collected on day 0 of AZD1222 vaccination. The receptors originated from an adult in good health.

The chain carries TRBV13 and TRBJ1-5; unclear D gene. The CDR3 contains 16 residues. With 5 bases removed from V and 0 bases from J, the gap between germline ends came to 14 bases. Germline-derived CDR1 and CDR2 are PRHDT and FYEKMQ (reference sequence). The CDR3 protein is CASSQRTGYSNQPQHF. CDR3 coding DNA: TGTGCCAGCAGCCAAAGAACGGGTTATAGCAATCAGCCCCAGCATTTT.

This clone appeared a single time. The chain is built from TRBV5-1 and TRBJ2-3; D is perhaps TRBD2 (6 bases). This CDR3 spans 12 amino acids. V lost 6 bases and J 3 bases, leaving 8 bases between the germline ends. CDR1 SGHRS and CDR2 YFSETQ come from the germline V gene. CDR3 coding DNA: TGCGCCAGCACTGGGGGGACAGATACGCAGTATTTT. Amino acids: CASTGGTDTQYF. The full variable domain, completed using reference TRBV5-1 and TRBJ2-3, is KAGVTQTPRYLIKTRGQQVTLSCSPISGHRSVSWYQQTPGQGLQFLFEYFSETQRNKGNFPGRFSGRQFSNSRSEMNVSTLELGDSALYLCASTGGTDTQYFGPGTRLTVL.

The chain has TRBV3-1 (or the pseudogene TRBV3-2) and TRBJ1-5; D is unclear. Germline V lookup: CDR1 LGHDT, CDR2 YNNKEL (reference sequence). The CDR3 sequence is 18 residues long. V gave up 0 bases and J gave up 2 bases, with 17 bases separating them. The CDR3 protein is CASSQDHPNQRGNQPQHF. CDR3 DNA sequence: TGTGCCAGCAGCCAAGATCACCCTAATCAAAGGGGCAATCAGCCCCAGCATTTT.

This rearrangement joins TRBV6-4 to TRBJ1-2; 7 positions agree with TRBD1. The V and J ends lost 3 bases and 8 bases, in that order; junction bases with no gene match: 6. The CDR3 loop spans 13 amino acids. In germline, CDR1 is MRHNA, CDR2 SNTAGT. CDR3 residues: CASSDDRVGGYTF. Here the CDR3 DNA reads TGTGCCAGCAGTGATGACAGGGTTGGGGGCTACACCTTC.

This clone showed up just once. The chain has TRBV11-2 and TRBJ2-3, with TRBD2 matching over 9 bases. J gave up 1 base and V 1 base, and 0 bases lay outside the gene matches. The CDR3 is 15 amino acids. Looked up from germline, CDR1 is SGHAT and CDR2 is FQNNGV. The CDR3 is CASSLVAGGTDTQYF. The CDR3 DNA reads as TGTGCCAGCAGCTTAGTAGCGGGGGGCACAGATACGCAGTATTTT.

This rearrangement joins TRBV7-8 to TRBJ1-1; possibly TRBD1 for D (6 bases). Germline V gene sequence: CDR1 SGHVS, CDR2 FQNEAQ. This CDR3 comprises 15 residues. Trimming took off 2 bases at V and 3 bases at J, with 13 bases between the two ends. The CDR3, as DNA: TGTGCCAGCAGCTTAAAGCACAGGGCGGACACTGAAGCTTTCTTT. The encoded protein is CASSLKHRADTEAFF. Full variable domain (rest looked up from reference TRBV7-8 and TRBJ1-1): GAGVSQSPRYKVAKRGQDVALRCDPISGHVSLFWYQQALGQGPEFLTYFQNEAQLDKSGLPSDRFFAERPEGSVSTLKIQRTQQEDSAVYLCASSLKHRADTEAFFGQGTRLTVV.

The V and J genes are TRBV5-1 and TRBJ1-2, with 10 positions matching TRBD1. The J segment lost 8 bases and the V segment lost 2 bases, leaving 15 bases of the junction unmatched. Per the germline V gene, CDR1 is SGHRS and CDR2 is YFSETQ. The CDR3 is made up of 17 amino acids. This chain's CDR3 is CASSLMSWQGQGQGYTF. The CDR3 nucleotides are TGCGCCAGCAGCTTAATGTCGTGGCAGGGACAGGGGCAAGGCTACACCTTC.

The rearrangement links TRBV5-1 to TRBJ2-3, with D possibly being TRBD2 (6 bases). In germline, CDR1 is SGHRS, CDR2 YFSETQ. The CDR3 covers 15 residues. V was shortened by 2 bases and J by 1 base, with 11 bases between the two germline ends. CDR3 residues: CASSLGTGGTDTQYF. CDR3 DNA sequence: TGCGCCAGCAGCTTAGGGACGGGGGGCACAGATACGCAGTATTTT.

This clone was counted between two and nine times. This rearrangement joins TRBV30 to TRBJ2-5, with TRBD1 matching 9 bases. This CDR3 comprises 14 residues. The V and J ends lost 3 bases and 5 bases, in that order; junction bases with no gene match: 7. The germline gives CDR1 GTSNPN, CDR2 SVGIG (reference sequence). CDR3 loop: CAWSGQGLGETQYF. The CDR3 DNA reads as TGTGCCTGGAGCGGACAGGGGTTGGGGGAGACCCAGTACTTC.

V and J are TRBV28 and TRBJ1-6; 7 bases line up with TRBD1. Trimming cost V 9 bases and J 0 bases; bases outside gene matches: 5. The CDR3 extends over 15 amino acids. Germline V lookup: CDR1 MDHEN, CDR2 SYDVKM. The DNA of the CDR3 is TGTGCCAGTTACAGGGGACACTCCTATAATTCACCCCTCCACTTT. Protein: CASYRGHSYNSPLHF. The entire variable domain, with the rest obtained from reference TRBV28 and TRBJ1-6, is as follows: DVKVTQSSRYLVKRTGEKVFLECVQDMDHENMFWYRQDPGLGLRLIYFSYDVKMKEKGDIPEGYSVSREKKERFSLILESASTNQTSMYLCASYRGHSYNSPLHFGNGTRLTVT.

V usage is TRBV19 and J usage is TRBJ1-6; TRBD1 aligns across 9 bases. The CDR3 is 15 amino acids. J gave up 9 bases and V 3 bases, and 6 bases lay outside the gene matches. In germline, CDR1 is LNHDA, CDR2 SQIVND (reference sequence). CDR3 coding DNA: TGTGCCAGTAGTATGGTGGGACAGGGTCGTTCACCCCTCCACTTT. This sequence encodes CASSMVGQGRSPLHF.

This chain connects TRBV27 to TRBJ2-7; 9 nucleotides align to TRBD1. V was pared by 4 bases and J by 3 bases, with 4 bases of the junction left unmatched. There are 14 residues in the CDR3. The germline V gene has CDR1 MNHEY and CDR2 SMNVEV (reference sequence). The CDR3 loop is CASSSKTGGYEQYF. The CDR3, as DNA: TGTGCCAGCAGTTCAAAGACAGGGGGCTACGAGCAGTACTTC.

This chain links TRBV5-4 with TRBJ2-1; 7 bases fit TRBD1. CDR1 is SGHNT, CDR2 YYREEE, per germline (reference sequence). J was trimmed by 1 base and V by 4 bases; bases with no gene match: 5. This CDR3 contains 15 residues. The CDR3 nucleotides are TGTGCCAGCAGCCCGGGACAGCTATCCTACAATGAGCAGTTCTTC. It specifies CASSPGQLSYNEQFF.

J is TRBJ1-2 and V is TRBV5-4, with a weak D call TRBD1 (5 bases). With 5 bases removed from V and 8 bases from J, the gap between germline ends came to 16 bases. The CDR3 totals 13 residues. Germline V gene lookup returns CDR1 SGHNT and CDR2 YYREEE (reference sequence). In DNA form, the CDR3 reads TGTGCCAGCAGTTATTACAAGAGGGGAGGCTACACCTTC. Translated, it gives CASSYYKRGGYTF.

This CDR3 is CASSWGQTNTEAFF. The CDR3 DNA sequence: TGTGCCAGTAGCTGGGGACAGACGAACACTGAAGCTTTCTTT. The chain carries TRBV19 and TRBJ1-1; TRBD1 agrees at 7 bases. The length of the CDR3 is 14 residues. The germline gives CDR1 LNHDA, CDR2 SQIVND (reference sequence). V dropped 6 bases and J dropped 1; count of bases not matched to a gene: 5.

This chain joins TRBV7-9 and TRBJ1-6; 8 nucleotides line up with TRBD1. CDR3 size: 15 residues. The V and J ends lost 4 bases and 10 bases, in that order; junction bases with no gene match: 9. Germline V CDR1 and CDR2: SEHNR, FQNEAQ (reference sequence). CDR3 region: CASSSPGTGRSPLHF. The DNA for the CDR3 is TGTGCCAGCAGCTCTCCCGGGACAGGCAGATCACCCCTCCACTTT.

A single count supports this clone. The V call is TRBV27, the J call TRBJ2-1, with no clear D. V shed 2 bases and J shed 7 bases, with 6 bases lying between them. CDR1 is MNHEY, CDR2 SMNVEV, per germline (reference sequence). This CDR3 spans 12 amino acids. The CDR3 nucleotides are TGTGCCAGCAGTTTACTGGGGAATGAGCAGTTCTTC. Translation gives CASSLLGNEQFF.

The V call is TRBV28, the J call TRBJ2-7, with D possibly being TRBD1 (6 bases). CDR3 length: 15 amino acids. V lost 7 bases, J lost 0 bases, and 16 bases lay in between. Germline-derived CDR1 and CDR2 are MDHEN and SYDVKM. CDR3 residues: CASTLGGMSSYEQYF. The CDR3 DNA is TGTGCCAGCACCTTAGGGGGTATGAGCTCCTACGAGCAGTACTTC.

The chain carries TRBV24-1 and TRBJ1-3; weak D call: TRBD1 (5 bases). Trimming shortened V by 9 bases and J by 10 bases, and 12 bases separated the two germline ends. The germline V gene encodes CDR1 KGHDR and CDR2 SFDVKD. The CDR3 covers 11 residues. The CDR3 is CATSQGTTIYF. The CDR3 region has the DNA TGTGCCACCTCCCAGGGAACGACCATATATTTT.

This chain joins TRBV7-2 and TRBJ2-7; 7 bases agree with TRBD1. Germline CDR1 reads SGHTA; CDR2 reads FQGNSA. V lost 4 bases, J lost 1 base, and 4 bases stayed unmatched. This CDR3 has 14 residues. CDR3 nucleotides: TGTGCCAGCAGCTCCTCAGGGGGTTCCTACGAGCAGTACTTC. As protein: CASSSSGGSYEQYF.

The rearrangement links TRBV6-5 to TRBJ1-5; no firm D call. Germline CDR1 and CDR2: MNHEY and SVGAGI. Trimming shortened V by 8 bases and J by 8 bases, and 7 bases separated the two germline ends. The CDR3 has 10 amino acids. The CDR3 spells CASGSEPQHF. The DNA for the CDR3 is TGTGCCAGCGGTAGTGAGCCCCAGCATTTT.